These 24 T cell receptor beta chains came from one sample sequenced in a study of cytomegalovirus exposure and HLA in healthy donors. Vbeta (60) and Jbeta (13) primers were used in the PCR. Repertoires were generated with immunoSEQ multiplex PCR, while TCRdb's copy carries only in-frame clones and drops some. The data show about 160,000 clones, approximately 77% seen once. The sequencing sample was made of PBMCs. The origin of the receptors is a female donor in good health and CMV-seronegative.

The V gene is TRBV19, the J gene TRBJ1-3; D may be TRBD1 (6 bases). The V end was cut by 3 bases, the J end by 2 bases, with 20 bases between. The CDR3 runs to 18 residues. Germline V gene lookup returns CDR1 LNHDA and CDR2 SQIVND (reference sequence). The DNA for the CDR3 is TGTGCCAGTAGTATTCGCCCCTTCCTGACAGGAGCTGGAAACACCATATATTTT. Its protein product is CASSIRPFLTGAGNTIYF.

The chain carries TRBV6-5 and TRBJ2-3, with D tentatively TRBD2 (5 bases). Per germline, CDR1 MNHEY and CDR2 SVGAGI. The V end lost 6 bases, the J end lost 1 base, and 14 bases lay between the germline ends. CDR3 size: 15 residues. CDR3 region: CASSPGLPGTDTQYF. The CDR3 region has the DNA TGTGCCAGCAGCCCAGGACTTCCTGGCACAGATACGCAGTATTTT.

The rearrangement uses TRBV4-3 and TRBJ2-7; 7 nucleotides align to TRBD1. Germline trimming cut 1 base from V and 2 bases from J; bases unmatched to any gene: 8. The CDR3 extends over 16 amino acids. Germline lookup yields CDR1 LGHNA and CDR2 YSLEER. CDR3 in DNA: TGCGCCAGCAGCCAAGGCCGAGCCGGGACAGCCTACGAGCAGTACTTC. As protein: CASSQGRAGTAYEQYF.

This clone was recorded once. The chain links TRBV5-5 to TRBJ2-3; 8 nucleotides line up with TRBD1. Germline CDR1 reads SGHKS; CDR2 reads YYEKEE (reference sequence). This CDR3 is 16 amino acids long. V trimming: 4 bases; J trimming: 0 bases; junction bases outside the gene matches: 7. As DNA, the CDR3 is TGTGCCAGCAGCCCCAGGGGGCAGGTGAGCACAGATACGCAGTATTTT. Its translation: CASSPRGQVSTDTQYF. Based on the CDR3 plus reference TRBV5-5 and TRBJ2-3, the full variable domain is DAGVTQSPTHLIKTRGQQVTLRCSPISGHKSVSWYQQVLGQGPQFIFQYYEKEERGRGNFPDRFSARQFPNYSSELNVNALLLGDSALYLCASSPRGQVSTDTQYFGPGTRLTVL.

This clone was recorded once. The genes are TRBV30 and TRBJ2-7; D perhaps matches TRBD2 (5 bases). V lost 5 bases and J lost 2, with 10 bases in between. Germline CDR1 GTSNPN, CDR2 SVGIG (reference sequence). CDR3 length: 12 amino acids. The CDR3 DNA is TGTGCCTGGGGGAGTATCCCCTACGAGCAGTACTTC. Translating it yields CAWGSIPYEQYF.

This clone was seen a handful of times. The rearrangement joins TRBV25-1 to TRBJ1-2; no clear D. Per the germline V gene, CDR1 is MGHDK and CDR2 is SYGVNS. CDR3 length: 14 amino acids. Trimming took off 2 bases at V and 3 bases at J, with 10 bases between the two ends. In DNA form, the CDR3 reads TGTGCCAGCAGTGAAGGAACAGCGGACTATGGCTACACCTTC. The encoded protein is CASSEGTADYGYTF.

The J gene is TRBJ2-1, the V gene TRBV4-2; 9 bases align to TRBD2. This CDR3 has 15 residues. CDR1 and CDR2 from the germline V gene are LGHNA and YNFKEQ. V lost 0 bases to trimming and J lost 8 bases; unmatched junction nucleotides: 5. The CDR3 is CASSQELAGGDEQFF. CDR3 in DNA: TGTGCCAGCAGCCAAGAACTAGCGGGCGGGGATGAGCAGTTCTTC.

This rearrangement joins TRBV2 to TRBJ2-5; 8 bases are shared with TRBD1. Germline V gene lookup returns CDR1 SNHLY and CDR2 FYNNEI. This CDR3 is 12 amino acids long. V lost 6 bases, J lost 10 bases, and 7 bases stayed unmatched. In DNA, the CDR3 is TGTGCCAGCAGGGTTAACACAGGGGGCCAGTACTTC. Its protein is CASRVNTGGQYF.

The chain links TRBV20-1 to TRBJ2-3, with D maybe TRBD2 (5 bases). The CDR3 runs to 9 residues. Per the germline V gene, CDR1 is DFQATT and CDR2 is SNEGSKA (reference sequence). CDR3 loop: CSPGNTQYF. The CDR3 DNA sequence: TGCAGCCCCGGGAATACGCAGTATTTT.

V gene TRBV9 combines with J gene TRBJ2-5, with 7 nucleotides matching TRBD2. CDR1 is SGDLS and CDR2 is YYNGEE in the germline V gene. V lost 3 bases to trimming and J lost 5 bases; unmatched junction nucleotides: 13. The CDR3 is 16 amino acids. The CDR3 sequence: CASSAGSRETGETQYF. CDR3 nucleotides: TGTGCCAGCAGCGCTGGATCGCGGGAGACGGGGGAGACCCAGTACTTC.

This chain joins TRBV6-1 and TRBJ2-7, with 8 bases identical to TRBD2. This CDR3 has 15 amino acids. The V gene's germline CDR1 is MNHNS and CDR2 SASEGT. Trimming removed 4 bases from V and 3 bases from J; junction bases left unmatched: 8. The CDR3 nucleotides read TGTGCCAGCAGTGCCGACGGGGGGGGGTACTACGAGCAGTACTTC. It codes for CASSADGGGYYEQYF.

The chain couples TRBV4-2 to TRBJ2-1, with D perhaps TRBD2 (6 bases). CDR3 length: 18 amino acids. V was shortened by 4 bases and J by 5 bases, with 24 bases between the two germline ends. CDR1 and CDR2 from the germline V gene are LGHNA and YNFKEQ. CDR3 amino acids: CASSLGQSGTVDHNEQFF. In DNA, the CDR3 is TGTGCCAGCAGCCTCGGACAATCCGGGACTGTCGACCACAATGAGCAGTTCTTC.

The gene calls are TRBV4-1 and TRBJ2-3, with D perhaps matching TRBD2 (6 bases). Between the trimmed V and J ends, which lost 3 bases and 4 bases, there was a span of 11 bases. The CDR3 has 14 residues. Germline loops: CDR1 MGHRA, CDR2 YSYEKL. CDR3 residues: CASSQGLPPDTQYF. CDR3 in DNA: TGCGCCAGCAGCCAGGGACTCCCTCCAGATACGCAGTATTTT.

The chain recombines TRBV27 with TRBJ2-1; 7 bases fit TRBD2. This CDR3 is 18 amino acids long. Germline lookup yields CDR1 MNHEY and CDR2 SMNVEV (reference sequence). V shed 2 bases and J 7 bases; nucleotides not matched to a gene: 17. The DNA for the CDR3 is TGTGCCAGCAGTTTACCCCGACTAGCCCCAGAAAGCCTAAATGAGCAGTTCTTC. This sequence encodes CASSLPRLAPESLNEQFF.

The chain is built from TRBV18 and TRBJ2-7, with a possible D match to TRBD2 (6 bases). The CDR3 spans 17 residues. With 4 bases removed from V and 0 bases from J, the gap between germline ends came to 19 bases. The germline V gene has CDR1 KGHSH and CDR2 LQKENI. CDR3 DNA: TGTGCCAGCTCACTATACTCCGGGACTCCGAGCTCCTACGAGCAGTACTTC. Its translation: CASSLYSGTPSSYEQYF.

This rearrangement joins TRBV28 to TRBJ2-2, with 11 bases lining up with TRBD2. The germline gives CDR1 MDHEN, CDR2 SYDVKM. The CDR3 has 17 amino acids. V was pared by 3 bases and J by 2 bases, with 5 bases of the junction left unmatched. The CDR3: CASSLGTSGRNTGELFF. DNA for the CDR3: TGTGCCAGCAGTTTGGGTACTAGCGGGAGAAACACCGGGGAGCTGTTTTTT. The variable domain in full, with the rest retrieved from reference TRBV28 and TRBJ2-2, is DVKVTQSSRYLVKRTGEKVFLECVQDMDHENMFWYRQDPGLGLRLIYFSYDVKMKEKGDIPEGYSVSREKKERFSLILESASTNQTSMYLCASSLGTSGRNTGELFFGEGSRLTVL.

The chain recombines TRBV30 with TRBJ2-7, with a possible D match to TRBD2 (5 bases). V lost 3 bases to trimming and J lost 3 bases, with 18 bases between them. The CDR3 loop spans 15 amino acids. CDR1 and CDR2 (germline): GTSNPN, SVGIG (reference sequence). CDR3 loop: CAWRANSARFYEQYF. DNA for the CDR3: TGTGCCTGGAGAGCCAATAGCGCTAGATTCTACGAGCAGTACTTC.

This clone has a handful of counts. The CDR3 nucleotides are TGTGCCTGGAGCTTACAGGTTTCCTACGAGCAGTACTTC. This translates into CAWSLQVSYEQYF. The genes are TRBV30 and TRBJ2-7, with TRBD1 as a possible D gene (5 bases). V lost 3 bases and J lost 1, with 10 bases in between. Germline CDR1 GTSNPN, CDR2 SVGIG (reference sequence). The CDR3 has 13 residues.

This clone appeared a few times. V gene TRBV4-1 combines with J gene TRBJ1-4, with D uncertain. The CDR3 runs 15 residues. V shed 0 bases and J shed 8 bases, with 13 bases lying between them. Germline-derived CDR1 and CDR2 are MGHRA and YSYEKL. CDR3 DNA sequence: TGCGCCAGCAGCCAAGAGGTGACCCCAGCGGAAAAACTGTTTTTT. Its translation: CASSQEVTPAEKLFF.

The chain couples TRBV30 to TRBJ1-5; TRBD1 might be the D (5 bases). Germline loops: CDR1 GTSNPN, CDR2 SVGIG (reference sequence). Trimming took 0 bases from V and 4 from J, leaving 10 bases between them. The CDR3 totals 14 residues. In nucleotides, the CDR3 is TGTGCCTGGAGTGTACACGGGGGAAATCAGCCCCAGCATTTT. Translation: CAWSVHGGNQPQHF.

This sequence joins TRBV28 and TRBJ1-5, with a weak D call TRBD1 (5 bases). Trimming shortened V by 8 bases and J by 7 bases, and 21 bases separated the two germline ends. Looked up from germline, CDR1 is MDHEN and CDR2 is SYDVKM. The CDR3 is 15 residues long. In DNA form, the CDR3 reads TGTGCCAGCGGCAAACCTCAGGGCTCGGAACAGCCCCAGCATTTT. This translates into CASGKPQGSEQPQHF.

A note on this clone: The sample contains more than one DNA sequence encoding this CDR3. CDR3 sequence: CASSFSGDTQYF. The CDR3 DNA is TGTGCCAGCAGCTTTAGCGGGGATACGCAGTATTTT. The gene calls are TRBV7-2 and TRBJ2-3; TRBD2 matches at 7 bases. The CDR3 covers 12 residues. Trimming cost V 3 bases and J 6 bases; bases outside gene matches: 0. Germline CDR1 SGHTA, CDR2 FQGNSA.

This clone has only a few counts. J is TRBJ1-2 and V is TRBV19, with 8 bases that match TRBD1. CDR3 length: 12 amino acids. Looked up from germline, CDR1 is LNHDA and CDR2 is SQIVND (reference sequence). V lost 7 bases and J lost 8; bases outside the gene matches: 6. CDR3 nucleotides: TGTGCCAGTATCGGACAGGGAGGCGGCTACACCTTC. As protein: CASIGQGGGYTF.

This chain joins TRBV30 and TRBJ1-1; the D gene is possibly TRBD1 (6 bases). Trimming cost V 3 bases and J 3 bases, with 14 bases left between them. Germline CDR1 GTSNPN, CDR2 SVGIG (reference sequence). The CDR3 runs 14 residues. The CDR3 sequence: CAWSHRGFDTEAFF. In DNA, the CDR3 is TGTGCCTGGAGCCATAGGGGGTTTGACACTGAAGCTTTCTTT.